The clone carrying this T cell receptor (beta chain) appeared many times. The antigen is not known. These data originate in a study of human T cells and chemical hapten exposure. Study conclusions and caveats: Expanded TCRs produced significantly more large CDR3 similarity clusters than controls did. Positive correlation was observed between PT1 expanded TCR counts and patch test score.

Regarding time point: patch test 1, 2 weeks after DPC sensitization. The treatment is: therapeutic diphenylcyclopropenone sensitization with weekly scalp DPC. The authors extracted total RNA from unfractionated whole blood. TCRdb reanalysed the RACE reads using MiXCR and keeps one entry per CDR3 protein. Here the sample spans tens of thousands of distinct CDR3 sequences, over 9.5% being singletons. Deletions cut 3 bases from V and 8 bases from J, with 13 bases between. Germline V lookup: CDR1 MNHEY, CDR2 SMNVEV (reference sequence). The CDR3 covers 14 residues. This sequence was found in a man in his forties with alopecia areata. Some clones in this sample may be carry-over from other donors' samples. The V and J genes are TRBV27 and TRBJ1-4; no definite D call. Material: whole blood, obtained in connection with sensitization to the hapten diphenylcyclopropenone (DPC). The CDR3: CASSLMALSEKLFF. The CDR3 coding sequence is TGTGCCAGCAGTTTGATGGCGTTAAGCGAAAAACTGTTTTTT. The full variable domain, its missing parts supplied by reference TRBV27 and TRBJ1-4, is EAQVTQNPRYLITVTGKKLTVTCSQNMNHEYMSWYRQDPGLGLRQIYYSMNVEVTDKGDVPEGYKVSRKEKRNFPLILESPSPNQTSLYFCASSLMALSEKLFFGSGTQLSVL.